A selection of T cell receptor beta chains follows, all from one sample in a study of blood T cell repertoires in COVID-19. Sequencing was performed with immunoSEQ multiplex PCR; in TCRdb, only in-frame clones are kept and a portion is missing. This sample has some 300,000 clones; approximately 89% occur once, and the top ten carry just under 7%. Sequencing was performed on peripheral blood. The receptors stem from a woman in her 30s who had recovered from COVID-19. Both conserved end residues are part of each CDR3. The D gene is left open where the match is weak. Rows may omit the clone size; those that give it use once, few, many or a size class.

V gene	J gene	D gene	clone size	CDR3 protein	CDR3 DNA
TRBV7-6	TRBJ1-5	.	.	CASSLTVSNQPQHF	TGTGCCAGCAGCTTAACGGTTAGCAATCAGCCCCAGCATTTT
TRBV7-6	TRBJ2-1	.	few	CASSWQGNEQFF	TGTGCCAGCAGCTGGCAGGGCAATGAGCAGTTCTTC
TRBV5-1	TRBJ2-7	TRBD1	once	CASSLGTGSSYEQYF	TGCGCCAGCAGTTTAGGGACAGGGAGCTCCTACGAGCAGTACTTC
TRBV7-6	TRBJ2-1	.	few	CASSFGQSGGHNEQFF	TGTGCCAGCAGCTTCGGACAGTCCGGGGGGCACAATGAGCAGTTCTTC
TRBV28	TRBJ1-1	.	once	CASSLMTAEAFF	TGTGCCAGCAGTTTAATGACAGCTGAAGCTTTCTTT
TRBV5-1	TRBJ1-3	.	.	CASSESGTQGNTIYF	TGCGCCAGCAGCGAATCCGGGACTCAGGGAAACACCATATATTTT
TRBV2	TRBJ1-2	TRBD1	.	CASSLDRDGGYTF	TGTGCCAGCAGTTTGGACAGGGATGGGGGCTACACCTTC
TRBV7-2	TRBJ2-5	TRBD2	.	CASSNEAGGPVETQYF	TGTGCCAGCAGCAATGAAGCGGGGGGGCCGGTAGAGACCCAGTACTTC
TRBV5-4	TRBJ1-4	TRBD1	.	CASSSRQGKDEKLFF	TGTGCCAGCAGCAGTCGACAGGGGAAGGATGAAAAACTGTTTTTT
TRBV15	TRBJ2-7	.	.	CATSRDQEGGYEQYF	TGTGCCACCAGCAGAGATCAGGAGGGTGGCTACGAGCAGTACTTC
TRBV27	TRBJ2-2	.	.	CASSTRGVHGELFF	TGTGCCAGCAGTACCCGCGGCGTCCACGGGGAGCTGTTTTTT
TRBV12-3/TRBV12-4	TRBJ1-2	.	.	CASSPRQVSFSF	TGTGCCAGCAGTCCTCGACAGGTCTCTTTTAGTTTC
TRBV19	TRBJ2-2	TRBD2	.	CASSRGERTGELFF	TGTGCCAGTAGCCGGGGGGAACGGACCGGGGAGCTGTTTTTT
TRBV30	TRBJ2-3	.	.	CAWGGEQVADTQYF	TGTGCCTGGGGCGGGGAGCAGGTCGCAGATACGCAGTATTTT
TRBV6-5	TRBJ2-1	.	.	CASSPQAIYEQFF	TGTGCCAGCAGCCCCCAGGCTATCTATGAGCAGTTCTTC
TRBV27	TRBJ2-3	.	.	CASSSPRGRGFKTQYF	TGTGCCAGCAGTTCGCCTCGAGGGCGCGGATTTAAGACGCAGTATTTT
TRBV27	TRBJ1-3	.	.	CASSLRGYSGNTIYF	TGTGCCAGCAGTTTAAGGGGCTACTCTGGAAACACCATATATTTT
TRBV11-2	TRBJ2-7	TRBD2	.	CASSLRLPAGGGPLEQYF	TGTGCCAGCAGCTTGCGTCTACCAGCGGGGGGGGGCCCCCTCGAGCAGTACTTC
TRBV7-3	TRBJ2-3	TRBD2	once	CASSPGLATDTQYF	TGTGCCAGCAGCCCAGGACTAGCCACAGATACGCAGTATTTT
TRBV7-2	TRBJ2-1	TRBD2	.	CASSSGGAEQFF	TGTGCCAGCAGCAGCGGGGGGGCTGAGCAGTTCTTC
TRBV3-1/TRBV3-2	TRBJ2-1	.	.	CASSQDSLDEQFF	TGTGCCAGCAGCCAAGATTCCCTCGATGAGCAGTTCTTC
TRBV5-4	TRBJ1-5	TRBD1	.	CASSDREGGQPQHF	TGTGCCAGCAGCGACAGGGAAGGCGGTCAGCCCCAGCATTTT
TRBV3-1/TRBV3-2	TRBJ1-2	.	.	CASSRGGLLHTF	TGTGCCAGCAGCCGGGGGGGGCTTCTCCACACCTTC
TRBV19	TRBJ2-2	.	.	CASRRGGSTGELFF	TGTGCCAGTAGAAGGGGGGGCAGCACCGGGGAGCTGTTTTTT
TRBV5-1	TRBJ1-1	TRBD1	.	CASSLVPGGETFF	TGCGCCAGCAGCTTGGTGCCAGGGGGCGAAACTTTCTTT
TRBV6-1	TRBJ2-1	.	.	CASSELGGDNEQFF	TGTGCCAGCAGTGAACTCGGCGGGGACAATGAGCAGTTCTTC
TRBV27	TRBJ2-7	TRBD2	.	CASSLGGTYEQYF	TGTGCCAGCAGTTTGGGGGGGACCTACGAGCAGTACTTC
TRBV19	TRBJ1-1	.	.	CASSQGIYTEAFF	TGTGCCAGTAGTCAGGGAATATACACTGAAGCTTTCTTT
TRBV6-1	TRBJ2-7	TRBD2	once	CASSEESGLAGAEQYF	TGTGCCAGCAGTGAAGAATCGGGACTAGCGGGGGCCGAGCAGTACTTC
TRBV5-4	TRBJ1-2	TRBD1	.	CASSLPRQGNYGYTF	TGTGCCAGCAGCTTGCCCCGACAGGGAAACTATGGCTACACCTTC
TRBV2	TRBJ2-5	TRBD2	.	CASSQTGGEGETQYF	TGTGCCAGCAGCCAAACAGGAGGGGAGGGAGAGACCCAGTACTTC
TRBV7-2	TRBJ1-5	.	.	CASTRALNQPQHF	TGTGCCAGCACCCGAGCCCTCAATCAGCCCCAGCATTTT
TRBV7-9	TRBJ1-3	.	few	CASGTRLSGNTIYF	TGTGCCAGCGGAACCCGACTGTCTGGAAACACCATATATTTT
TRBV5-4	TRBJ1-2	TRBD1	once	CASSPGQGRGYGYTF	TGTGCCAGCAGCCCGGGACAGGGAAGAGGCTATGGCTACACCTTC
TRBV6-5	TRBJ2-5	TRBD2	once	CASMGLAEVQETQYF	TGTGCCAGCATGGGACTAGCGGAAGTCCAAGAGACCCAGTACTTC
TRBV6-5	TRBJ2-3	TRBD1	.	CASSYRGLLTDTQYF	TGTGCCAGCTCCTACAGGGGGCTCCTCACAGATACGCAGTATTTT
TRBV5-1	TRBJ2-5	TRBD1	.	CASSPGQGAWWEETQYF	TGCGCCAGCAGCCCGGGACAGGGGGCCTGGTGGGAAGAGACCCAGTACTTC
TRBV2	TRBJ1-2	.	.	CASSLSNSRGYTF	TGTGCCAGCAGTTTAAGTAACAGTCGTGGCTACACCTTC
TRBV3-1/TRBV3-2	TRBJ2-7	TRBD1	.	CASSHGQGYHEQYF	TGTGCCAGCAGCCATGGACAGGGGTATCACGAGCAGTACTTC
TRBV7-3	TRBJ1-1	.	.	CASSPGGGGTEAFF	TGTGCCAGCAGCCCGGGCGGGGGAGGCACTGAAGCTTTCTTT
TRBV7-2	TRBJ2-3	.	.	CASSSRLFSTDTQYF	TGTGCCAGCAGCTCTCGTCTTTTCAGCACAGATACGCAGTATTTT
TRBV7-9	TRBJ1-1	TRBD1	.	CASSLETGVGAEAFF	TGTGCCAGCAGCTTAGAAACAGGGGTCGGCGCTGAAGCTTTCTTT